Following are 22 T cell receptor beta chains from one sample sequenced in a study of blood T cell repertoires in COVID-19. Sequencing was performed with immunoSEQ multiplex PCR; in TCRdb, only in-frame clones are kept and a portion is missing. The table shows 65,000 to 75,000 clones, with about 91% occurring only once. Sequenced material: peripheral blood. Receptors originate from a human donor with active COVID-19. The donor label of this sample is uncertain.

The rearrangement joins TRBV19 to TRBJ2-7; 7 bases are a match to TRBD1. Germline V gene sequence: CDR1 LNHDA, CDR2 SQIVND (reference sequence). CDR3 length equals 14 residues. Trimming took 3 bases from V and 5 from J; bases not matched to a gene: 7. This chain's CDR3 is CASSMDRFPNEQYF. CDR3 DNA sequence: TGTGCCAGTAGTATGGACAGGTTCCCTAACGAGCAGTACTTC.

This clone is medium-sized (0.01 to 0.1%) by share. V is TRBV28 and J is TRBJ1-5; unclear D gene. Trimming removed 3 bases from V and 4 bases from J, with 7 bases in between. This CDR3 is built from 13 residues. Looked up from germline, CDR1 is MDHEN and CDR2 is SYDVKM. This chain's CDR3 is CASSFEVNQPQHF. DNA for the CDR3: TGTGCCAGCAGTTTCGAGGTAAATCAGCCCCAGCATTTT.

By frequency in the sample, this clone is large. The chain is built from TRBV6-6 and TRBJ2-2, with a possible D match to TRBD2 (5 bases). CDR1 MNHNY and CDR2 SVGAGI come from the germline V gene (reference sequence). Trimming took off 0 bases at V and 7 bases at J, with 12 bases between the two ends. The CDR3 extends over 15 amino acids. CDR3 loop: CASSYSVGEHGELFF. The CDR3 nucleotides are TGTGCCAGCAGTTACTCGGTCGGGGAACACGGGGAGCTGTTTTTT.

The V gene is TRBV4-1, the J gene TRBJ2-5; no clear D gene. V dropped 2 bases and J dropped 2 bases, with 6 bases sitting between them. The CDR3 length is 13 residues. Germline V lookup: CDR1 MGHRA, CDR2 YSYEKL. The CDR3 DNA follows: TGCGCCAGCAGCCAACAGGTACAAGAGACCCAGTACTTC. Translated: CASSQQVQETQYF.

The chain links TRBV19 to TRBJ1-5; tentative D call: TRBD1 (5 bases). Germline CDR1 LNHDA, CDR2 SQIVND (reference sequence). The CDR3 spans 16 residues. V was trimmed by 5 bases and J by 2 bases, leaving 16 bases between them. The CDR3 sequence: CASSRTGDYGNQPQHF. The DNA for the CDR3 is TGTGCCAGTAGTCGCACGGGGGATTATGGCAATCAGCCCCAGCATTTT.

V gene TRBV6-2 or TRBV6-3 combines with J gene TRBJ2-7, with TRBD2 identical over 9 bases. V shed 2 bases and J 2 bases; nucleotides not matched to a gene: 4. Germline lookup yields CDR1 MNHEY and CDR2 SVGEGT. The CDR3 runs 15 residues. The CDR3 DNA is TGTGCCAGCAGTTACCTCTTAGCGGGAGCCTACGAGCAGTACTTC. It specifies CASSYLLAGAYEQYF.

The chain is built from TRBV7-8 and TRBJ1-1; D is perhaps TRBD1 (6 bases). The CDR3 consists of 15 residues. CDR1 and CDR2 from the germline V gene are SGHVS and FQNEAQ. The germline V and J ends were trimmed by 7 bases and 0 bases, with 15 bases remaining between them. The CDR3 reads CASTQGQGMNTEAFF. The CDR3 DNA sequence: TGTGCCAGCACCCAGGGGCAGGGGATGAACACTGAAGCTTTCTTT.

The chain carries TRBV20-1 and TRBJ1-3, with 9 bases identical to TRBD1. The CDR3 has 14 amino acids. Germline V CDR1 and CDR2: DFQATT, SNEGSKA (reference sequence). Trimming cost V 3 bases and J 5 bases; bases outside gene matches: 5. The CDR3 DNA sequence: TGCAGTGCTAGTTCAACAGGGGGCAGAAACACCATATATTTT. Translation gives CSASSTGGRNTIYF.

The chain links TRBV5-1 to TRBJ2-1; D gene uncertain. Germline loops: CDR1 SGHRS, CDR2 YFSETQ. Trimming left V 4 bases short and J 0 bases short, with 20 bases between. This CDR3 is 18 amino acids long. The CDR3 sequence is CASSPKPRQTSSYNEQFF. The CDR3 nucleotides read TGCGCCAGCAGCCCGAAGCCCAGGCAAACAAGCTCCTACAATGAGCAGTTCTTC.

This sequence joins TRBV5-1 and TRBJ1-1; D unresolved. In germline, CDR1 is SGHRS, CDR2 YFSETQ. There are 11 residues in the CDR3. Trimming removed 2 bases at V and 7 bases at J, with 6 bases between. CDR3 DNA sequence: TGCGCCAGCAGCTTCGAGGGTGAAGCTTTCTTT. Protein: CASSFEGEAFF.

This clone has only a few counts. The V call is TRBV11-2, the J call TRBJ2-1; 13 nucleotides agree with TRBD2. CDR1 and CDR2 (germline): SGHAT, FQNNGV. J lost 6 bases, V lost 5 bases, and 4 bases had no gene match. This CDR3 spans 15 amino acids. The CDR3 DNA reads TGTGCCAGCAGCACCCGACTAGCGGGGGGCAATGAGCAGTTCTTC. Its translation is CASSTRLAGGNEQFF.

The J gene is TRBJ2-3, the V gene TRBV4-1; D is possibly TRBD1 (6 bases). The CDR3 loop spans 16 amino acids. Germline lookup yields CDR1 MGHRA and CDR2 YSYEKL. Trimming took off 1 base at V and 0 bases at J, with 11 bases between the two ends. The CDR3 spells CASSQGGQTSTDTQYF. The CDR3 DNA sequence: TGCGCCAGCAGCCAAGGGGGGCAGACTAGCACAGATACGCAGTATTTT.

The rearrangement joins TRBV5-4 to TRBJ2-1, with a weak D call TRBD1 (6 bases). Per the germline V gene, CDR1 is SGHNT and CDR2 is YYREEE (reference sequence). The V end lost 4 bases, the J end lost 5 bases, and 10 bases lay between the germline ends. The CDR3 contains 13 residues. This chain's CDR3 is CASSPTGDNEQFF. Here the CDR3 DNA reads TGTGCCAGCAGCCCGACAGGCGACAATGAGCAGTTCTTC.

The genes are TRBV10-3 and TRBJ1-2; D not resolved. V was trimmed by 6 bases and J by 3 bases, leaving 11 bases between them. CDR1 is ENHRY and CDR2 is SYGVKD in the germline V gene. The CDR3 has 13 amino acids. In nucleotides, the CDR3 is TGTGCCATCAGCGCAGGTTCAGACTATGGCTACACCTTC. Protein: CAISAGSDYGYTF.

The chain combines TRBV6-6 with TRBJ1-4; 7 nucleotides agree with TRBD1. Germline-derived CDR1 and CDR2 are MNHNY and SVGAGI (reference sequence). J gave up 8 bases and V 0 bases, and 6 bases lay outside the gene matches. CDR3 size: 15 residues. This CDR3 is CASSYSGGGTEKLFF. As DNA, the CDR3 is TGTGCCAGCAGTTACTCCGGAGGGGGCACCGAAAAACTGTTTTTT.

The rearrangement joins TRBV12-3 or TRBV12-4 to TRBJ2-3, with D tentatively TRBD1 (5 bases). This CDR3 has 13 residues. Trimming shortened V by 9 bases and J by 2 bases, and 12 bases separated the two germline ends. In nucleotides, the CDR3 is TGTGCCAGTCGGACACCGCTCACAGATACGCAGTATTTT. It specifies CASRTPLTDTQYF.

The chain combines TRBV28 with TRBJ1-1; 10 bases map to TRBD1. The J segment lost 5 bases and the V segment lost 4 bases, leaving 7 bases of the junction unmatched. The germline gives CDR1 MDHEN, CDR2 SYDVKM. The CDR3 sequence is 15 residues long. The CDR3 DNA follows: TGTGCCAGCAGTTCACTGGGACAGGGGAGGACTGAAGCTTTCTTT. Translation: CASSSLGQGRTEAFF. Looking up the rest from reference TRBV28 and TRBJ1-1 gives the full variable domain: DVKVTQSSRYLVKRTGEKVFLECVQDMDHENMFWYRQDPGLGLRLIYFSYDVKMKEKGDIPEGYSVSREKKERFSLILESASTNQTSMYLCASSSLGQGRTEAFFGQGTRLTVV.

This clone was seen just once. The chain is built from TRBV7-8 and TRBJ2-1; 11 positions match TRBD2. This CDR3 is 17 amino acids long. CDR1 is SGHVS, CDR2 FQNEAQ, per germline. J lost 9 bases, V lost 2 bases, and 12 bases had no gene match. In DNA, the CDR3 is TGTGCCAGCAGCTTAAGGGGAACTAGCGGGAGTCTGGGTGAGCAGTTCTTC. Its protein is CASSLRGTSGSLGEQFF.

The chain recombines TRBV28 with TRBJ1-1, with TRBD1 matching over 7 bases. J gave up 6 bases and V 6 bases, and 10 bases lay outside the gene matches. Germline CDR1 MDHEN, CDR2 SYDVKM. There are 14 residues in the CDR3. This CDR3 is CASSLGGGVPEAFF. DNA for the CDR3: TGTGCCAGCAGCCTAGGGGGCGGGGTCCCTGAAGCTTTCTTT.

The chain combines TRBV9 with TRBJ1-4; no firm D call. Germline V gene data show CDR1 as SGDLS and CDR2 as YYNGEE. Trimming took off 4 bases at V and 0 bases at J, with 10 bases between the two ends. The CDR3 is 15 amino acids. The CDR3: CASSKRAATNEKLFF. The CDR3 nucleotides read TGTGCCAGCAGCAAGAGGGCAGCAACTAATGAAAAACTGTTTTTT.

CDR3 protein: CASSFGGGRNQPQHF. The DNA for the CDR3 is TGTGCCAGCAGTTTTGGAGGGGGCCGGAATCAGCCCCAGCATTTT. The gene calls are TRBV27 and TRBJ1-5; 7 nucleotides align to TRBD1. From germline, CDR1 is MNHEY and CDR2 SMNVEV (reference sequence). Germline trimming cut 3 bases from V and 4 bases from J; bases unmatched to any gene: 6. This CDR3 spans 15 amino acids.

The rearrangement uses TRBV7-2 and TRBJ1-1, with D tentatively TRBD1 (6 bases). Trimming removed 11 bases at V and 6 bases at J, with 16 bases between. Germline CDR1 reads SGHTA; CDR2 reads FQGNSA. The CDR3 has 12 amino acids. The CDR3 nucleotides are TGTGCCGGGGCGGGGGCTCGGGCTGAAGCTTTCTTT. This translates into CAGAGARAEAFF.